A single T cell receptor (beta chain) is shown here with its context. Its antigen is not identified. Germline V CDR1 and CDR2: DFQATT, SNEGSKA (reference sequence). Trimming removed 3 bases from V and 3 bases from J, with 12 bases in between. The CDR3 extends over 14 amino acids. The authors ran a second PCR of roughly 6 to 12 cycles using a sample-barcoded 5' primer and a J-beta primer mix. Each cDNA molecule was tagged by a template-switch adaptor that had 12 random nucleotides. TCRdb re-called the 5' RACE reads through MiXCR, storing one row per CDR3 protein. This table holds approximately 770,000 distinct CDR3 sequences, roughly 50% found once. This sample is part of a study of blood T cells in healthy people across ages. Study findings and constraints: Greater diversity and more naive CD4+ cells were seen in long-lived donors than in aged donors.

The sequencing sample was made of blood. The chain employs TRBV20-1 and TRBJ1-5; weak D call: TRBD1 (6 bases). The clonotype originates from a man aged 25-45 years in good health. CDR3: CSARKDSVNQPQHF. The CDR3 nucleotides are TGCAGTGCTAGGAAGGACAGCGTCAATCAGCCCCAGCATTTT.